The clone carrying this T cell receptor beta chain was seen at least ten times. Germline-derived CDR1 and CDR2 are SNHLY and FYNNEI. V gave up 8 bases and J gave up 1 base, with 11 bases separating them. The CDR3 loop spans 14 amino acids. TCR beta libraries were built with iRepertoire HTBI primers and Arm-PCR of CDR3 regions. TCRdb processed the multiplex PCR reads anew with MiXCR; each CDR3 protein has one entry. The data contain roughly 420,000 distinct CDR3 sequences, over 15% of them seen just once; the ten biggest clones take up over 8.5%. This sample was taken from a study of regulatory T cells in long-lasting Graves disease. The time point here: newly diagnosed GD, antithyroid drugs for less than 3 months. There was RNA extracted from PBMCs, and the TCR library was made from it. This same sample was also part of a study on T cells in Graves' hyperthyroidism and ophthalmopathy.

The specimen comprised peripheral blood mononuclear cells (PBMCs), sampled at new diagnosis, from a patient treated with antithyroid drugs. This TCR derives from a woman between 25 and 40 years old with Graves disease. The chain joins TRBV2 to TRBJ2-2, with D hard to call. The CDR3 sequence is CASLLDLNTGELFF. In nucleotides, the CDR3 is TGTGCCAGCCTCCTAGACCTGAACACCGGGGAGCTGTTTTTT. Looking up the rest from reference TRBV2 and TRBJ2-2 gives the full variable domain: EPEVTQTPSHQVTQMGQEVILRCVPISNHLYFYWYRQILGQKVEFLVSFYNNEISEKSEIFDDQFSVERPDGSNFTLKIRSTKLEDSAMYFCASLLDLNTGELFFGEGSRLTVL.